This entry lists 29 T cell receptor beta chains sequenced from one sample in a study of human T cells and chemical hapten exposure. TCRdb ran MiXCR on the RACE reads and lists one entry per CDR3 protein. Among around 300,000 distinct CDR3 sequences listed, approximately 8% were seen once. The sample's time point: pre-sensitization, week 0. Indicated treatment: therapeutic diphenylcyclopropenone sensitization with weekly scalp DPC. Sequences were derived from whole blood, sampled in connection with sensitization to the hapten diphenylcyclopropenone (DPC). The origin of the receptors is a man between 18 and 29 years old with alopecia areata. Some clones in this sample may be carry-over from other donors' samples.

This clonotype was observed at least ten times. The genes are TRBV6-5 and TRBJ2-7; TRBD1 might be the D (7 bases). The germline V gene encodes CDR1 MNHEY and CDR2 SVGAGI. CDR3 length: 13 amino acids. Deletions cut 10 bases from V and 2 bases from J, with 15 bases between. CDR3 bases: TGTGCCACTCAGGGGGGAACAACCTACGAGCAGTACTTC. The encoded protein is CATQGGTTYEQYF.

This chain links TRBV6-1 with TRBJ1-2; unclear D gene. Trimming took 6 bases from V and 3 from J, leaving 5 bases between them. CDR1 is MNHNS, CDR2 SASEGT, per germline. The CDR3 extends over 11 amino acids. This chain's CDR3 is CASRDYYGYTF. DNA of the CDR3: TGTGCCAGCAGGGATTACTATGGCTACACCTTC.

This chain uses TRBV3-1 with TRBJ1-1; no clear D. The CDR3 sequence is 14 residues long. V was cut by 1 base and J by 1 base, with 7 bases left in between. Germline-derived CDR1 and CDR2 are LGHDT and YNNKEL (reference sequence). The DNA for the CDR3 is TGTGCCAGCAGCCAAGCCACAAGGAACACTGAAGCTTTCTTT. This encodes CASSQATRNTEAFF.

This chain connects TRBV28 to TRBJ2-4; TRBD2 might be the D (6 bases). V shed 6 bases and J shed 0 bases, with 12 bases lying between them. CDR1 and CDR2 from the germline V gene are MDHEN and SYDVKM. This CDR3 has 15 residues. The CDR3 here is CASSNQEGAKNIQYF. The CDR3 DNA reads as TGTGCCAGCAGCAATCAGGAGGGAGCCAAAAACATTCAGTACTTC.

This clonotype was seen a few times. CDR3 sequence reads: CASSVWSGANVLTF. The CDR3, as DNA: TGTGCCAGCAGTGTCTGGTCTGGGGCCAACGTCCTGACTTTC. The chain is built from TRBV27 and TRBJ2-6; unclear D gene. V was pared by 5 bases and J by 1 base, with 6 bases between. The CDR3 spans 14 residues. CDR1 MNHEY and CDR2 SMNVEV come from the germline V gene (reference sequence).

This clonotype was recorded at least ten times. The DNA of the CDR3 is TGCAGTGCTAGGGCTAGCGGGGCCTACAATGAGCAGTTCTTC. It is translated as CSARASGAYNEQFF. This rearrangement joins TRBV20-1 to TRBJ2-1; 9 bases match TRBD2. Trimming cost V 3 bases and J 2 bases; bases outside gene matches: 2. The CDR3 is made up of 14 amino acids. Looked up from germline, CDR1 is DFQATT and CDR2 is SNEGSKA (reference sequence).

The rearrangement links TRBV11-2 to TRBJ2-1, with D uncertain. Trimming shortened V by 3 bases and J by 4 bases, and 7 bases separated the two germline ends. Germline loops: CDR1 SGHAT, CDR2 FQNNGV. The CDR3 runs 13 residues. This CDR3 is CASSFDGYNEQFF. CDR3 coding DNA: TGTGCCAGCAGCTTTGACGGTTACAATGAGCAGTTCTTC.

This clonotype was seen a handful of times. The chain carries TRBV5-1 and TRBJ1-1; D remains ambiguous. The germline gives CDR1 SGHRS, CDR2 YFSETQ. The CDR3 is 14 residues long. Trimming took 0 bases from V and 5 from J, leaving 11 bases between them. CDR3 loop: CASSLEGRRTEAFF. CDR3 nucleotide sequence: TGCGCCAGCAGCTTGGAAGGCAGGAGGACTGAAGCTTTCTTT.

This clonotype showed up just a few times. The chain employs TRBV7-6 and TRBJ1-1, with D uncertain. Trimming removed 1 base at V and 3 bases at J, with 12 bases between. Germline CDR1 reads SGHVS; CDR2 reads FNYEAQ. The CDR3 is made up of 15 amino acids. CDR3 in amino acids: CASSLGDGGYTEAFF. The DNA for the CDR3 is TGTGCCAGCAGCTTAGGCGACGGAGGATACACTGAAGCTTTCTTT.

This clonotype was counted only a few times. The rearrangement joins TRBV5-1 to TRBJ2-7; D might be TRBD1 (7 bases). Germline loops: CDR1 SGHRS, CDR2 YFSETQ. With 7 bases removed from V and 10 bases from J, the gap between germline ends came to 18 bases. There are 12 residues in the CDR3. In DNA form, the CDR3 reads TGCGCCAGCCACAATCAGGGGGGACGACAGTACGTC. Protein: CASHNQGGRQYV.

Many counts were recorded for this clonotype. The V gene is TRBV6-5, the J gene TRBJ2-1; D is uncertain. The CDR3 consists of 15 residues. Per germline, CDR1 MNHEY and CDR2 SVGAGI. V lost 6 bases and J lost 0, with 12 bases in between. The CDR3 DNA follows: TGTGCCAGCAGGAGAGGATCACGCTCCTACAATGAGCAGTTCTTC. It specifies CASRRGSRSYNEQFF.

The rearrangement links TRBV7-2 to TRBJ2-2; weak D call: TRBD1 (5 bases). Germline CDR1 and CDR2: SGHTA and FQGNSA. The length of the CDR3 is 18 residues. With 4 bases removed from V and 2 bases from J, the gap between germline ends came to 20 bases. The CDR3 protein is CASSSQRVQGPNTGELFF. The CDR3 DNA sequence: TGTGCCAGCAGCTCCCAGCGCGTCCAGGGCCCTAACACCGGGGAGCTGTTTTTT.

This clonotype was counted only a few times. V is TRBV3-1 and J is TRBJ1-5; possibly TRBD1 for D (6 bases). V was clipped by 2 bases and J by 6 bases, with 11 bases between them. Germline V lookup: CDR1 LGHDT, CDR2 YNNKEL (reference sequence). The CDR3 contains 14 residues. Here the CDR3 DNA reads TGTGCCAGCAGCCAATCGGCGGGGGCTCAGCCCCAGCATTTT. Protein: CASSQSAGAQPQHF. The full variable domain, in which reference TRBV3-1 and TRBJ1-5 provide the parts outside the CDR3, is DTAVSQTPKYLVTQMGNDKSIKCEQNLGHDTMYWYKQDSKKFLKIMFSYNNKELIINETVPNRFSPKSPDKAHLNLHINSLELGDSAVYFCASSQSAGAQPQHFGDGTRLSIL.

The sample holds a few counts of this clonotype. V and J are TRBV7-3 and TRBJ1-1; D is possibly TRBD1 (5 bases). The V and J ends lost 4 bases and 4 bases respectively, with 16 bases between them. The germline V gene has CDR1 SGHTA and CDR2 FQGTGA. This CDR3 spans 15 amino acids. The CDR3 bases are TGTGCCAGCAGCTCAGCCCCCTGGGGCTCCACTGAAGCTTTCTTT. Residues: CASSSAPWGSTEAFF.

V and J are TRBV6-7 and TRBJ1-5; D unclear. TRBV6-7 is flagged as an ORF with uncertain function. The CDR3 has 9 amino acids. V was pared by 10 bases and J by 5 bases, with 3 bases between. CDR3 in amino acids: CATYQPQHF. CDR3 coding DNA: TGTGCCACTTATCAGCCCCAGCATTTT.

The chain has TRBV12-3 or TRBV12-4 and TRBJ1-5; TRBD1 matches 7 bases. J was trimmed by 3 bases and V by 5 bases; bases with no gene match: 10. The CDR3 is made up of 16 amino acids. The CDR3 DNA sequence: TGTGCCAGCAGTATCCGGGACAGCTATAACAATCAGCCCCAGCATTTT. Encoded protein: CASSIRDSYNNQPQHF.

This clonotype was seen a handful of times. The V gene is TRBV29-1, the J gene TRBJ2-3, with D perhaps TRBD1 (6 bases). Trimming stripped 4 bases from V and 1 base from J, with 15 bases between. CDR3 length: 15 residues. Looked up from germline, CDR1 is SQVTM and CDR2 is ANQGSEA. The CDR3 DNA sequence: TGCAGCGTTGTCCCCAGGGGCTGGGGCACAGATACGCAGTATTTT. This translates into CSVVPRGWGTDTQYF.

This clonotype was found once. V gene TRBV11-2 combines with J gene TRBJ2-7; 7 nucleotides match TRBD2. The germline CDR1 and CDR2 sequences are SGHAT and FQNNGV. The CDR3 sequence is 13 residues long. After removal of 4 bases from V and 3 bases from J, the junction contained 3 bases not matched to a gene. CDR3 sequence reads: CASSSGLGYEQYV. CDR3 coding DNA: TGTGCCAGCAGCTCAGGACTAGGCTACGAGCAGTACGTC.

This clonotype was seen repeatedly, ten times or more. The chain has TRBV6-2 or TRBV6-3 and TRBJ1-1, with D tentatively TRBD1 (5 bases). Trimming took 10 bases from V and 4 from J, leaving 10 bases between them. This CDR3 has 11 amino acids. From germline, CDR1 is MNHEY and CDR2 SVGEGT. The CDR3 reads CATGRVTEAFF. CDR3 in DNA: TGTGCCACCGGCAGGGTCACTGAAGCTTTCTTT.

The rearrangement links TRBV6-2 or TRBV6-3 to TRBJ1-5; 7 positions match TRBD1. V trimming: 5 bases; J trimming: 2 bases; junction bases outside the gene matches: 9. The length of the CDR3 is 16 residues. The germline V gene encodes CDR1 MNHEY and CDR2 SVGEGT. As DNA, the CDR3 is TGTGCCAGCAGTAGAGAAAAAGGACAGGGCAATCAGCCCCAGCATTTT. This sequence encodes CASSREKGQGNQPQHF.

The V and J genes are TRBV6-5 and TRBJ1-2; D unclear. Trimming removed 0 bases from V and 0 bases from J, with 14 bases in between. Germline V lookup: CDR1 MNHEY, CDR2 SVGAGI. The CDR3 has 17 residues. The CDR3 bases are TGTGCCAGCAGTTACTCGACATCGGCGCGAGCTAACTATGGCTACACCTTC. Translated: CASSYSTSARANYGYTF.

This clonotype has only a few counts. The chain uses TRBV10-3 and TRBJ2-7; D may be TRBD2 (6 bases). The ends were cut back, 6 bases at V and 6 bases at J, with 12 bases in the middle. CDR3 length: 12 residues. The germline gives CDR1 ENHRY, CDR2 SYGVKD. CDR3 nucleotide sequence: TGTGCCATCAGGGGGGGAGGAACCGAGCAGTACGTC. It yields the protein CAIRGGGTEQYV.

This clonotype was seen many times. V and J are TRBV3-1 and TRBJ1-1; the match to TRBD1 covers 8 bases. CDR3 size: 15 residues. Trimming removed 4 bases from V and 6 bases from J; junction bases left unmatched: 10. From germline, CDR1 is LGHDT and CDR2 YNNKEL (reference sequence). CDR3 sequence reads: CASSPRQGIGSEAFF. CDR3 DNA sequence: TGTGCCAGCAGCCCAAGACAGGGGATCGGCTCTGAAGCTTTCTTT.

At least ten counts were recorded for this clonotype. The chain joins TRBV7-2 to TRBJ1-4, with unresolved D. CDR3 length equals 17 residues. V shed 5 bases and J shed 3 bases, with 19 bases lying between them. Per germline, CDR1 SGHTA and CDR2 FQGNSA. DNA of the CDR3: TGTGCCAGCAGCCAAAACGGGCCGCCGGTCGCTAATGAAAAACTGTTTTTT. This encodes CASSQNGPPVANEKLFF.

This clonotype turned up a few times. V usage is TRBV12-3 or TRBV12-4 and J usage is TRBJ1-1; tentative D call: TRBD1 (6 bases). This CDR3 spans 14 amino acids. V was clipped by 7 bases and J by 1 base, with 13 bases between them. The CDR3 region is CASKTGHQNTEAFF. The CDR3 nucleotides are TGTGCCAGCAAGACGGGACACCAGAACACTGAAGCTTTCTTT.

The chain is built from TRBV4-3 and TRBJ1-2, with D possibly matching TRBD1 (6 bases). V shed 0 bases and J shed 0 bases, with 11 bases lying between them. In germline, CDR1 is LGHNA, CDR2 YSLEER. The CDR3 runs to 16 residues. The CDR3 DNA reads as TGCGCCAGCAGCCAAGATCAGGGGACGGCTAACTATGGCTACACCTTC. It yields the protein CASSQDQGTANYGYTF.

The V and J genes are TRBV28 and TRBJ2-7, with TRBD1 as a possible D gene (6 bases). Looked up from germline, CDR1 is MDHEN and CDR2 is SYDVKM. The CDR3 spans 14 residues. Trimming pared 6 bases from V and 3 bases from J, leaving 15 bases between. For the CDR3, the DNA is TGTGCCAGCAGAGATGGGACAAGGATCTACGAGCAGTACTTC. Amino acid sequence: CASRDGTRIYEQYF.

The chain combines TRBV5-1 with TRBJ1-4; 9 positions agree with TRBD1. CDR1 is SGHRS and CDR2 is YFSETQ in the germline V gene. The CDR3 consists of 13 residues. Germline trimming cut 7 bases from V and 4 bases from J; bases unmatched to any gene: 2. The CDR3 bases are TGCGCCAGCGGACAGGGGAATAATGAAAAACTGTTTTTT. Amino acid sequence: CASGQGNNEKLFF.

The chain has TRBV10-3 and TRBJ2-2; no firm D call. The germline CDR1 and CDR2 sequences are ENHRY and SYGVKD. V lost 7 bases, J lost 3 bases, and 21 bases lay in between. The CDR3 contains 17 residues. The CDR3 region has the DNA TGTGCCATCAAGTCCCACGCCGGACGACCGGACACCGGGGAGCTGTTTTTT. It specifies CAIKSHAGRPDTGELFF.